One sample yielded the 19 T cell receptor beta chains listed below, sequenced in a study of blood T cell repertoires in COVID-19. Only in-frame clones appear in the TCRdb table, and some are missing; sequencing was by immunoSEQ multiplex PCR. This repertoire shows about 90,000 clones, approximately 88% found once; its top ten account for roughly a third. Sequences were obtained from peripheral blood. The receptors stem from an elderly woman with active or convalescent COVID-19.

The genes are TRBV12-5 and TRBJ1-5; 8 nucleotides line up with TRBD1. This CDR3 spans 18 amino acids. Germline V gives CDR1 LGHNT, CDR2 FRNRAP. J lost 6 bases, V lost 1 base, and 14 bases had no gene match. In DNA form, the CDR3 reads TGTGCTAGTGGTTTGGACCAATCGACAGGGGATTTGCGTCAGCCCCAGCATTTT. Protein sequence: CASGLDQSTGDLRQPQHF.

CDR3: CASSFAGGRYEQYF. As DNA, the CDR3 is TGTGCCAGCAGCTTCGCGGGGGGGAGGTACGAGCAGTACTTC. The chain links TRBV7-2 to TRBJ2-7; 9 bases agree with TRBD2. Germline V gene sequence: CDR1 SGHTA, CDR2 FQGNSA. V lost 3 bases to trimming and J lost 4 bases; unmatched junction nucleotides: 4. The CDR3 is made up of 14 amino acids.

The V gene is TRBV7-8, the J gene TRBJ1-5, with D maybe TRBD1 (6 bases). CDR3 size: 15 residues. The germline V gene encodes CDR1 SGHVS and CDR2 FQNEAQ. The V and J ends lost 6 bases and 4 bases respectively, with 16 bases between them. This CDR3 reads CASSLSGVRNQPQHF. The CDR3 region has the DNA TGTGCCAGCAGTCTATCAGGGGTAAGGAATCAGCCCCAGCATTTT.

The chain has TRBV6-5 and TRBJ1-5, with D uncertain. This CDR3 is built from 15 residues. Germline loops: CDR1 MNHEY, CDR2 SVGAGI. V lost 6 bases and J lost 3, with 15 bases in between. The CDR3 is CASSRPAENNQPQHF. CDR3 DNA sequence: TGTGCCAGCAGCAGGCCGGCAGAGAACAATCAGCCCCAGCATTTT.

The chain combines TRBV3-1 (or the pseudogene TRBV3-2) with TRBJ1-2; TRBD1 agrees at 7 bases. Trimming cost V 8 bases and J 8 bases; bases outside gene matches: 11. Germline V gene data show CDR1 as LGHDT and CDR2 as YNNKEL (reference sequence). The CDR3 has 13 residues. The CDR3 loop is CASHSALGGGYTF. Here the CDR3 DNA reads TGTGCCAGCCATTCCGCCTTAGGGGGCGGCTACACCTTC.

The gene calls are TRBV29-1 and TRBJ2-5, with unresolved D. Germline values: CDR1 SQVTM, CDR2 ANQGSEA. This CDR3 comprises 11 residues. V was cut by 7 bases and J by 7 bases, with 13 bases left in between. CDR3 loop: CSATLGGTQYF. As DNA, the CDR3 is TGCAGCGCCACCCTTGGCGGGACCCAGTACTTC.

This chain links TRBV5-1 with TRBJ2-2; D might be TRBD2 (5 bases). Trimming stripped 4 bases from V and 3 bases from J, with 13 bases between. The CDR3 contains 15 residues. Germline V gives CDR1 SGHRS, CDR2 YFSETQ. The CDR3: CASSRPGVDTGELFF. CDR3 DNA: TGCGCCAGCAGCCGCCCCGGGGTGGACACCGGGGAGCTGTTTTTT.

The chain joins TRBV11-3 to TRBJ1-5, with TRBD1 matching over 7 bases. The CDR3 sequence is 17 residues long. Germline V gene lookup returns CDR1 SGHNT and CDR2 YENEEA. V lost 4 bases, J lost 0 bases, and 9 bases stayed unmatched. CDR3 nucleotide sequence: TGTGCCAGCAGCTCCCTAGGGGACAGTTATAGCAATCAGCCCCAGCATTTT. Its translation is CASSSLGDSYSNQPQHF.

The chain recombines TRBV4-1 with TRBJ1-2; D may be TRBD1 (6 bases). CDR3 length: 14 amino acids. Per the germline V gene, CDR1 is MGHRA and CDR2 is YSYEKL. V was shortened by 6 bases and J by 7 bases, with 18 bases between the two germline ends. The CDR3 loop is CASSTRGTGSGYTF. In DNA form, the CDR3 reads TGCGCCAGCAGTACCCGGGGCACAGGGAGTGGCTACACCTTC.

The chain links TRBV6-4 to TRBJ1-6, with 9 bases lining up with TRBD1. CDR1 MRHNA and CDR2 SNTAGT come from the germline V gene. This CDR3 is 15 amino acids long. Trimming took 6 bases from V and 7 from J; bases not matched to a gene: 7. In DNA form, the CDR3 reads TGTGCCAGCAGGGAAGGACAGGGGAACAATTCACCCCTCCACTTT. Its translation: CASREGQGNNSPLHF.

The chain is built from TRBV7-3 and TRBJ1-6, with no clear D. CDR1 SGHTA and CDR2 FQGTGA come from the germline V gene. There are 13 residues in the CDR3. The V end lost 2 bases, the J end lost 13 bases, and 12 bases lay between the germline ends. The CDR3 DNA reads TGTGCCAGCAGCTTAGACCGACTCGATCCCCTCCACTTT. Protein product: CASSLDRLDPLHF.

The chain has TRBV28 and TRBJ2-1; 8 bases are a match to TRBD2. V shed 6 bases, J shed 12 bases, and the junction held 28 bases outside the gene matches. In germline, CDR1 is MDHEN, CDR2 SYDVKM. This CDR3 is 19 amino acids long. CDR3 region: CASRRRQPNRHMAGGVQFF. CDR3 bases: TGTGCCAGCAGGAGACGACAGCCCAACCGTCATATGGCGGGAGGAGTGCAGTTCTTC.

The rearrangement joins TRBV3-1 (or the pseudogene TRBV3-2) to TRBJ2-7, with D unclear. V lost 4 bases and J 6 bases, leaving 7 bases between the germline ends. Per the germline V gene, CDR1 is LGHDT and CDR2 is YNNKEL (reference sequence). CDR3 size: 11 residues. In DNA, the CDR3 is TGTGCCAGCAGCCGCCCGGGCGAGCAGTACTTC. As protein: CASSRPGEQYF.

The chain is built from TRBV5-1 and TRBJ1-3; D not resolved. The CDR3 loop spans 12 amino acids. V was pared by 2 bases and J by 7 bases, with 7 bases between. The germline gives CDR1 SGHRS, CDR2 YFSETQ. The CDR3 loop reads CASSFDGNTIYF. CDR3 sequence (DNA): TGCGCCAGCAGCTTCGACGGGAACACCATATATTTT. Full variable domain (remainder filled in from reference TRBV5-1 and TRBJ1-3): KAGVTQTPRYLIKTRGQQVTLSCSPISGHRSVSWYQQTPGQGLQFLFEYFSETQRNKGNFPGRFSGRQFSNSRSEMNVSTLELGDSALYLCASSFDGNTIYFGEGSWLTVV.

V is TRBV6-5 and J is TRBJ2-3; D is undetermined. Trimming removed 4 bases from V and 4 bases from J, with 3 bases in between. The germline gives CDR1 MNHEY, CDR2 SVGAGI. The CDR3 loop spans 11 amino acids. The CDR3 coding sequence is TGTGCCAGCAGTTTCTCAGATACGCAGTATTTT. Translating gives CASSFSDTQYF.

V is TRBV3-1 (or the pseudogene TRBV3-2) and J is TRBJ2-1, with D possibly being TRBD1 (6 bases). Germline V lookup: CDR1 LGHDT, CDR2 YNNKEL (reference sequence). Trimming took off 0 bases at V and 6 bases at J, with 12 bases between the two ends. The CDR3 runs 15 residues. CDR3 region: CASSQDPTGSNEQFF. For the CDR3, the DNA is TGTGCCAGCAGCCAAGATCCCACAGGGAGCAATGAGCAGTTCTTC.

The chain is built from TRBV2 and TRBJ1-1; 9 nucleotides agree with TRBD1. CDR1 is SNHLY and CDR2 is FYNNEI in the germline V gene. The CDR3 has 13 residues. The junction had 4 bases not matched to a gene; V was cut back by 8 bases and J by 3 bases. The CDR3 here is CASHRGRDTEAFF. CDR3 DNA sequence: TGTGCCAGCCACAGGGGGCGGGACACTGAAGCTTTCTTT. Supplemented by reference TRBV2 and TRBJ1-1, the full variable domain reads EPEVTQTPSHQVTQMGQEVILRCVPISNHLYFYWYRQILGQKVEFLVSFYNNEISEKSEIFDDQFSVERPDGSNFTLKIRSTKLEDSAMYFCASHRGRDTEAFFGQGTRLTVV.

The V and J genes are TRBV2 and TRBJ2-5, with 12 bases that match TRBD2. V trimming: 6 bases; J trimming: 2 bases; junction bases outside the gene matches: 4. CDR1 SNHLY and CDR2 FYNNEI come from the germline V gene. This CDR3 has 15 amino acids. The CDR3 DNA is TGTGCCAGCAGGCCCACTAGCGGGGGGCAAGAGACCCAGTACTTC. Translated, it gives CASRPTSGGQETQYF.

This clone was detected only once. The chain links TRBV3-1 (or the pseudogene TRBV3-2) to TRBJ1-2, with 11 bases lining up with TRBD1. V lost 5 bases to trimming and J lost 2 bases; unmatched junction nucleotides: 7. Germline V gene sequence: CDR1 LGHDT, CDR2 YNNKEL (reference sequence). The CDR3 has 16 amino acids. The CDR3 loop is CASSYGTGGTNYGYTF. CDR3 DNA sequence: TGTGCCAGCAGCTACGGGACAGGGGGGACAAACTATGGCTACACCTTC.